These 11 T cell receptor beta chains originate from one sample sequenced in a study of monozygotic twins with inflammatory bowel disease. TCRdb re-called the 5' RACE reads and catalogs CDR3 proteins one per entry, DNA excluded. The sample includes under 350,000 distinct CDR3 sequences. Sequenced input: blood. Every receptor here comes from a human donor with ulcerative colitis or Crohn's disease, or a healthy co-twin of an affected twin (not recorded which).

The V gene is TRBV5-4, the J gene TRBJ2-1; no DNA is available, so the TRBD2 call from TCRdb remains unchecked. Per the germline V gene, CDR1 is SGHNT and CDR2 is YYREEE (reference sequence). CDR3 length: 15 amino acids. CDR3 residues: CASFRDLSGNNEQFF.

The rearrangement joins TRBV6-1 to TRBJ2-4; TCRdb picks TRBD1, but there is no DNA to check that call. The CDR3 extends over 14 amino acids. Germline CDR1 reads MNHNS; CDR2 reads SASEGT. The CDR3 sequence: CASRSGAAKNIQYF.

The J gene is TRBJ2-3, the V gene TRBV7-9; TCRdb's D call of TRBD2 is untestable without DNA. The germline gives CDR1 SEHNR, CDR2 FQNEAQ (reference sequence). This CDR3 contains 17 residues. The chain's CDR3 is CASSLGLAPSRTDTQYF.

The gene calls are TRBV10-3 and TRBJ1-1. The CDR3 is made up of 14 amino acids. Germline V gene lookup returns CDR1 ENHRY and CDR2 SYGVKD. This chain's CDR3 is CAISESKGSTGAFF.

The rearrangement joins TRBV7-2 to TRBJ2-7; TCRdb's assignment of TRBD1 cannot be checked, as there is no DNA. The CDR3 is made up of 11 amino acids. Per the germline V gene, CDR1 is SGHTA and CDR2 is FQGNSA. CDR3 in amino acids: CASSPRDRVYF.

J is TRBJ1-2 and V is TRBV4-3. CDR3 size: 16 residues. Germline CDR1 and CDR2: LGHNA and YSLEER. The CDR3 reads CASSQELQGLNYGYTF.

The chain joins TRBV27 to TRBJ2-4. The CDR3 is 16 residues long. CDR1 is MNHEY and CDR2 is SMNVEV in the germline V gene (reference sequence). The CDR3 sequence is CAGSSRIALAKNIQYF.

Here the CDR3 reads CASQTGRLSGANVLTF. V and J are TRBV28 and TRBJ2-6. The CDR3 is 16 residues long. Germline-derived CDR1 and CDR2 are MDHEN and SYDVKM. Supplemented by reference TRBV28 and TRBJ2-6, the full variable domain reads DVKVTQSSRYLVKRTGEKVFLECVQDMDHENMFWYRQDPGLGLRLIYFSYDVKMKEKGDIPEGYSVSREKKERFSLILESASTNQTSMYLCASQTGRLSGANVLTFGAGSRLTVL.

The V gene is TRBV7-2, the J gene TRBJ2-2; TCRdb outputs TRBD1, but without DNA this stays unchecked. The CDR3 is 17 residues long. Germline loops: CDR1 SGHTA, CDR2 FQGNSA. CDR3 in amino acids: CASSLAGTNMNTGELFF.

V and J are TRBV7-8 and TRBJ1-5. Per germline, CDR1 SGHVS and CDR2 FQNEAQ. This CDR3 region has 16 residues. CDR3 loop: CASSLGSSGSGGPQHF.

The gene calls are TRBV20-1 and TRBJ2-2; no DNA is available, so the TRBD2 call from TCRdb remains unchecked. The CDR3 loop spans 14 amino acids. Germline values: CDR1 DFQATT, CDR2 SNEGSKA (reference sequence). CDR3 loop: CSAQPTSDTGELFF.